The text below deals with one TCR beta chain. The data were produced by immunoSEQ multiplex PCR, yet TCRdb's version contains in-frame clones alone and is incomplete. Counted here are 110,000 or so clones, 90% occurring once; the ten biggest clones make up 4% to 4.5%. The sample comes from a study of control samples from healthy donors and cancer patients. The sample consisted of blood. This TCR came from a human donor in good health. The donor label of this sample is uncertain.

In DNA, the CDR3 is TGTGCCAGCAGTACGACAGGGGACGAGCAGTACTTC. Amino acid sequence: CASSTTGDEQYF. The chain is built from TRBV6-5 and TRBJ2-7, with 8 bases identical to TRBD1. This CDR3 has 12 residues. Germline CDR1 is MNHEY and CDR2 is SVGAGI. Trimming at V came to 5 bases and at J to 5 bases, leaving 2 bases not matched to a gene.